The 27 T cell receptor beta chains in this list originate from one sample, sequenced in a study of control samples from healthy donors and cancer patients. Repertoires were generated with immunoSEQ multiplex PCR, while TCRdb's copy carries only in-frame clones and drops some. The top ten clones hold around 15% of a sample with tens of thousands of clones, 84% of them seen once. The sample taken for sequencing was blood. These receptors came from a man in his forties or fifties in good health.

V usage is TRBV9 and J usage is TRBJ2-2; either TRBD1 or TRBD2 may supply D (6 bases each). Deletions cut 1 base from V and 2 bases from J, with 15 bases between. The germline CDR1 and CDR2 sequences are SGDLS and YYNGEE. This CDR3 is built from 17 residues. CDR3 residues: CASSVLSGATNTGELFF. The CDR3 DNA is TGTGCCAGCAGCGTATTGTCGGGGGCCACAAACACCGGGGAGCTGTTTTTT. Looking up the rest from reference TRBV9 and TRBJ2-2 gives the full variable domain: DSGVTQTPKHLITATGQRVTLRCSPRSGDLSVYWYQQSLDQGLQFLIQYYNGEERAKGNILERFSAQQFPDLHSELNLSSLELGDSALYFCASSVLSGATNTGELFFGEGSRLTVL.

This clone was observed once. The rearrangement joins TRBV2 to TRBJ1-1; 9 positions agree with TRBD1. The CDR3 length is 15 residues. In germline, CDR1 is SNHLY, CDR2 FYNNEI. V trimming: 5 bases; J trimming: 6 bases; junction bases outside the gene matches: 10. CDR3 DNA: TGTGCCAGCAGTCCTGAGACAGGGGGAGTCGCTGAAGCTTTCTTT. Its translation: CASSPETGGVAEAFF.

This clone was counted only a few times. The chain is built from TRBV12-3 or TRBV12-4 and TRBJ2-3; tentatively, D is TRBD1 or TRBD2 (5 bases each). The CDR3 loop spans 13 amino acids. Between the trimmed V and J ends, which lost 5 bases and 1 base, there was a span of 7 bases. As DNA, the CDR3 is TGTGCCAGCAGTGGGACGGGCACAGATACGCAGTATTTT. It is translated as CASSGTGTDTQYF.

The rearrangement links TRBV6-2 or TRBV6-3 to TRBJ2-3; D gene uncertain. Deletions cut 6 bases from V and 6 bases from J, with 28 bases between. The CDR3 has 18 amino acids. Per the germline V gene, CDR1 is MNHEY and CDR2 is SVGEGT. This CDR3 reads CASSPPRAVRGSRDTQYF. In DNA form, the CDR3 reads TGTGCCAGCAGCCCACCTCGGGCCGTACGAGGTAGCCGGGATACGCAGTATTTT.

This chain connects TRBV5-1 to TRBJ2-3, with 10 bases identical to TRBD2. This CDR3 spans 15 amino acids. V lost 0 bases and J lost 3; bases outside the gene matches: 1. CDR1 SGHRS and CDR2 YFSETQ come from the germline V gene. The CDR3 here is CASSLGGLATDTQYF. The CDR3 region has the DNA TGCGCCAGCAGCTTGGGGGGACTAGCGACAGATACGCAGTATTTT.

This chain connects TRBV24-1 to TRBJ1-2, with D tentatively TRBD1 (5 bases). V lost 3 bases to trimming and J lost 2 bases, with 9 bases between them. In germline, CDR1 is KGHDR, CDR2 SFDVKD. The CDR3 runs 14 residues. The CDR3 loop reads CATSDTRQNYGYTF. The CDR3 DNA sequence: TGTGCCACCAGTGATACACGACAGAACTATGGCTACACCTTC.

This chain links TRBV9 with TRBJ2-1, with D possibly matching TRBD2 (6 bases). CDR1 and CDR2 from the germline V gene are SGDLS and YYNGEE. Trimming shortened V by 4 bases and J by 6 bases, and 11 bases separated the two germline ends. This CDR3 has 13 residues. The CDR3 here is CASSPGTFNEQFF. As DNA, the CDR3 is TGTGCCAGCAGCCCAGGGACTTTCAATGAGCAGTTCTTC.

DNA for the CDR3: TGCACCAGCAGCCAACTAGCGGGCTCCTACAATGAGCAGTTCTTC. Translating gives CTSSQLAGSYNEQFF. This rearrangement joins TRBV1 to TRBJ2-1; the table's D call, TRBD2, has no DNA check behind it. TRBV1 represents a pseudogene. The CDR3 has 15 amino acids.

V is TRBV12-3 or TRBV12-4 and J is TRBJ2-7; weak D call: TRBD1 (6 bases). V gave up 8 bases and J gave up 2 bases, with 13 bases separating them. This CDR3 spans 13 amino acids. The CDR3 here is CASGRTVTYEQYF. In nucleotides, the CDR3 is TGTGCCAGCGGCCGGACAGTCACCTACGAGCAGTACTTC.

This rearrangement joins TRBV27 to TRBJ2-1; D is possibly TRBD1 or TRBD2 (5 bases each). V was cut by 7 bases and J by 5 bases, with 18 bases left in between. Germline-derived CDR1 and CDR2 are MNHEY and SMNVEV (reference sequence). This CDR3 has 15 amino acids. The chain's CDR3 is CASNPIWGMNNEQFF. In nucleotides, the CDR3 is TGTGCCAGCAACCCCATCTGGGGGATGAACAATGAGCAGTTCTTC.

The CDR3, as DNA: TGTGCCAGTACCCCATGGCCCTCTGACCGTGATACGCAGTATTTT. Translating it yields CASTPWPSDRDTQYF. The V call is TRBV19, the J call TRBJ2-3; D is unresolved. The length of the CDR3 is 15 residues. Germline assignment: CDR1 LNHDA and CDR2 SQIVND (reference sequence). Trimming removed 7 bases at V and 6 bases at J, with 20 bases between.

As to this clone: The identical CDR3 is also encoded by other nucleotide sequences in the sample. The chain uses TRBV5-8 and TRBJ2-7, with 7 bases aligning to TRBD1. Germline V lookup: CDR1 SGHTS, CDR2 YDEGEE. The length of the CDR3 is 14 residues. Unmatched junction bases numbered 7, after V lost 3 bases and J lost 4 bases. The CDR3 DNA sequence: TGTGCCAGCAGCTATCGTCCAGGGGGTTACGAGCAGTACTTC. This sequence encodes CASSYRPGGYEQYF.

This chain connects TRBV10-3 to TRBJ2-1, with a weak D call TRBD2 (6 bases). Germline-derived CDR1 and CDR2 are ENHRY and SYGVKD. The CDR3 has 14 amino acids. V was pared by 6 bases and J by 1 base, with 10 bases between. CDR3 in DNA: TGTGCCATCAGCCAGACTAGTTCCTACAATGAGCAGTTCTTC. Residues: CAISQTSSYNEQFF.

The gene calls are TRBV3-1 (or the pseudogene TRBV3-2) and TRBJ2-7; 8 positions match TRBD2. V was clipped by 3 bases and J by 3 bases; unmatched bases: 25. The CDR3 runs to 21 residues. Germline V CDR1 and CDR2: LGHDT, YNNKEL (reference sequence). CDR3 DNA sequence: TGTGCCAGCAGCCAGGGGAACCTTGGGGGGTCGGTTTATAGCGGGGACTACGAGCAGTACTTC. Residues: CASSQGNLGGSVYSGDYEQYF.

The chain employs TRBV30 and TRBJ1-2; D unclear. The V end lost 2 bases, the J end lost 0 bases, and 13 bases lay between the germline ends. This CDR3 is 15 amino acids long. Germline V lookup: CDR1 GTSNPN, CDR2 SVGIG (reference sequence). For the CDR3, the DNA is TGTGCCTGGAGTAAAATAGGGATGGCTAACTATGGCTACACCTTC. Translation gives CAWSKIGMANYGYTF. The entire variable domain, with the rest obtained from reference TRBV30 and TRBJ1-2, is as follows: SQTIHQWPATLVQPVGSPLSLECTVEGTSNPNLYWYRQAAGRGLQLLFYSVGIGQISSEVPQNLSASRPQDRQFILSSKKLLLSDSGFYLCAWSKIGMANYGYTFGSGTRLTVV.

This clone came up once. V gene TRBV7-2 combines with J gene TRBJ1-1; possible D gene TRBD1, 5 bases. Germline V CDR1 and CDR2: SGHTA, FQGNSA. The length of the CDR3 is 15 residues. Trimming left V 1 base short and J 8 bases short, with 17 bases between. As DNA, the CDR3 is TGTGCCAGCAGCTTAGGAATAGATCGGGGACTGGAAGCTTTCTTT. Translation: CASSLGIDRGLEAFF.

This clone has only one observation. The chain couples TRBV6-2 or TRBV6-3 to TRBJ2-3; D gene uncertain. V shed 5 bases and J shed 10 bases, with 19 bases lying between them. The length of the CDR3 is 14 residues. Germline-derived CDR1 and CDR2 are MNHEY and SVGEGT. In DNA, the CDR3 is TGTGCCAGCAGTCCCCTTGGCGCAGGAACGGCGCAGTATTTT. Translating gives CASSPLGAGTAQYF.

The chain is built from TRBV5-1 and TRBJ2-7; D possibly matches TRBD1 or TRBD2 (5 bases each). V lost 0 bases and J lost 9, with 19 bases in between. The CDR3 is 15 residues long. Germline V gives CDR1 SGHRS, CDR2 YFSETQ. The CDR3 loop is CASSLEARFGDGQYF. The CDR3, as DNA: TGCGCCAGCAGCTTGGAGGCCCGTTTCGGGGACGGGCAGTACTTC.

The V gene is TRBV15, the J gene TRBJ2-3; D is possibly TRBD2 (5 bases). Germline CDR1 reads LNHNV; CDR2 reads YYDKDF (reference sequence). CDR3 length: 13 residues. V lost 0 bases and J lost 6, with 7 bases in between. DNA for the CDR3: TGTGCCACCAGCAGAGAGGACTTGGATACGCAGTATTTT. Translating it yields CATSREDLDTQYF.

The V and J genes are TRBV30 and TRBJ1-5, with 9 bases identical to TRBD1. The V gene's germline CDR1 is GTSNPN and CDR2 SVGIG (reference sequence). The CDR3 length is 15 residues. The J segment lost 6 bases and the V segment lost 4 bases, leaving 10 bases of the junction unmatched. The CDR3 loop is CAWTPGTGYGQPQHF. Here the CDR3 DNA reads TGTGCCTGGACCCCAGGGACAGGGTATGGTCAGCCCCAGCATTTT.

As regards this clone: The junction departs from the called germline gene at one end, perhaps through a read error. The same CDR3 arises from other DNA sequences in this sample as well. This chain connects TRBV5-1 to TRBJ1-4; D is unclear. CDR1 and CDR2 from the germline V gene are SGHRS and YFSETQ. The CDR3 has 14 residues. CDR3 region: CASSLAGATEKLFF. Here the CDR3 DNA reads TGTGCCAGCAGCTTGGCCGGAGCCACCGAAAAACTGTTTTTT.

This clone counts as medium-sized. The chain employs TRBV15 and TRBJ2-1; perhaps TRBD2 as D (6 bases). From germline, CDR1 is LNHNV and CDR2 YYDKDF (reference sequence). The CDR3 length is 13 residues. Between the trimmed V and J ends, which lost 8 bases and 5 bases, there was a span of 13 bases. DNA of the CDR3: TGTGCCACCGAGAGACTAGTCGACAATGAGCAGTTCTTC. Amino acids: CATERLVDNEQFF.

The rearrangement joins TRBV15 to TRBJ2-2; D remains unclear. Germline V gene lookup returns CDR1 LNHNV and CDR2 YYDKDF (reference sequence). This CDR3 region has 17 residues. Trimming stripped 2 bases from V and 1 base from J, with 14 bases between. CDR3 nucleotides: TGTGCCACCAGCAGAACCCTGCGGATTGAGAACACCGGGGAGCTGTTTTTT. Its protein product is CATSRTLRIENTGELFF.

The chain has TRBV5-1 and TRBJ2-2; 9 bases line up with TRBD2. This CDR3 spans 16 amino acids. With V trimmed by 0 bases and J by 3 bases, 3 bases remained unmatched. From germline, CDR1 is SGHRS and CDR2 YFSETQ. This CDR3 is CASSLGPSGDTGELFF. CDR3 coding DNA: TGCGCCAGCAGCTTGGGGCCTAGCGGGGACACCGGGGAGCTGTTTTTT. The full variable domain, rest sourced from reference TRBV5-1 and TRBJ2-2, is KAGVTQTPRYLIKTRGQQVTLSCSPISGHRSVSWYQQTPGQGLQFLFEYFSETQRNKGNFPGRFSGRQFSNSRSEMNVSTLELGDSALYLCASSLGPSGDTGELFFGEGSRLTVL.

The rearrangement joins TRBV6-2 or TRBV6-3 to TRBJ1-6; 9 nucleotides match TRBD1. Germline V CDR1 and CDR2: MNHEY, SVGEGT. V lost 0 bases and J lost 8; bases outside the gene matches: 11. The CDR3 contains 18 residues. CDR3: CASSYSIQQGAFHSPLHF. In DNA form, the CDR3 reads TGTGCCAGCAGTTACTCGATTCAACAGGGGGCTTTTCATTCACCCCTCCACTTT.

The rearrangement joins TRBV3-1 (or the pseudogene TRBV3-2) to TRBJ1-4; D is undetermined. CDR1 and CDR2 (germline): LGHDT, YNNKEL (reference sequence). Trimming pared 4 bases from V and 4 bases from J, leaving 4 bases between. The CDR3 contains 12 residues. CDR3 nucleotides: TGTGCCAGCAGCCGACATAATGAAAAACTGTTTTTT. Translating it yields CASSRHNEKLFF.

This rearrangement joins TRBV7-9 to TRBJ2-7, with D maybe TRBD1 (6 bases). V shed 5 bases and J shed 2 bases, with 13 bases lying between them. The CDR3 runs to 14 residues. Germline V CDR1 and CDR2: SEHNR, FQNEAQ (reference sequence). The CDR3 reads CASSRTGQTYEQYF. As DNA, the CDR3 is TGTGCCAGCAGCCGAACAGGACAGACCTACGAGCAGTACTTC.